Listed below are T cell receptor beta chains from one sample, sequenced in a study of T cells expressing NK-cell markers. TCRdb reanalyzed the 5' RACE reads, giving one entry per CDR3 protein sequence and no DNA. Its table records hundreds of thousands of distinct CDR3 sequences. The source material was blood T cells: a sorted CD56 or NKG2C T cell subset, CD4+ or CD8+ T cells, or bulk PBMC T cells (not recorded which). The receptors were sampled from a man younger than 30 in good health. Both conserved end residues are part of each CDR3.

cdr3_length,j_call,v_call,cdr3_aa
17,TRBJ2-1,TRBV12-3/TRBV12-4,CASSLASGSASYNEQFF
17,TRBJ2-6,TRBV6-1,CASTMTSGSAGANVLTF
15,TRBJ2-1,TRBV5-6,CASSLGDRDGNEQFF
15,TRBJ2-2,TRBV3-1,CASSRQEGRAGELFF
15,TRBJ1-5,TRBV12-3/TRBV12-4,CASTGDGGPNQPQHF
14,TRBJ1-5,TRBV7-9,CASSSYGRNQPQHF
12,TRBJ2-7,TRBV20-1,CSARGVLYEQYF
15,TRBJ2-2,TRBV5-1,CASLNLAEGPGELFF
14,TRBJ2-3,TRBV10-3,CAIRGGLLGDTQYF
15,TRBJ2-3,TRBV9,CASTKVGLEGDTQYF
15,TRBJ2-5,TRBV29-1,CSVRLAGGPQETQYF
16,TRBJ2-3,TRBV12-3/TRBV12-4,CASSLPPGQGRDTQYF
17,TRBJ2-1,TRBV3-1,CASSQDVRLAGGYEQFF
14,TRBJ2-5,TRBV12-5,CASGLAGSEETQYF
14,TRBJ2-3,TRBV29-1,CSVERGLAGDTQYF
15,TRBJ2-1,TRBV11-2,CASSPGPGLGNEQFF
13,TRBJ2-2,TRBV7-2,CASSPSFGGELFF
14,TRBJ2-1,TRBV12-3/TRBV12-4,CASSLGRAYNEQFF
14,TRBJ2-3,TRBV5-1,CASSPLGDRDTQYF
13,TRBJ2-1,TRBV5-6,CASSHRTDNEQFF
14,TRBJ2-1,TRBV2,CASQTGSSYNEQFF
12,TRBJ2-2,TRBV6-5,CATARETGELFF
16,TRBJ2-3,TRBV2,CASSEDTSWRADTQYF
17,TRBJ2-3,TRBV24-1,CATSTLDSLFSTDTQYF
14,TRBJ1-1,TRBV12-3/TRBV12-4,CASSWDSSHTEAFF
20,TRBJ2-1,TRBV9,CASSAPLAGGTLSSYNEQFF
17,TRBJ2-3,TRBV5-1,CASSLQVGVDGTDTQYF
16,TRBJ2-7,TRBV30,CAWSVLGTGLPLEQYF
18,TRBJ2-7,TRBV6-5,CASSQLGRRGLAAREQYF
14,TRBJ2-1,TRBV3-1,CASNLYNEGNEQFF
13,TRBJ2-7,TRBV6-1,CASSAGRNYEQYF
15,TRBJ2-1,TRBV7-8,CASSSTSGRFNEQFF
16,TRBJ2-3,TRBV9,CASSVGGSGAPDTQYF
16,TRBJ2-7,TRBV7-2,CASSLIPAGTASEQYF
16,TRBJ2-1,TRBV9,CASSVRGSLPYNEQFF
16,TRBJ1-1,TRBV7-9,CASSLNSDRWRTEAFF
14,TRBJ2-2,TRBV29-1,CSVEKDSFAGELFF
16,TRBJ2-1,TRBV10-3,CAISPTTGRQDNEQFF
16,TRBJ2-1,TRBV6-2/TRBV6-3,CASSYSRGRAGNEQFF
14,TRBJ2-3,TRBV27,CASGSGERTDTQYF
12,TRBJ1-2,TRBV20-1,CSAAGTGYGYTF
11,TRBJ2-1,TRBV30,CAWTRSGEQFF
13,TRBJ1-3,TRBV12-3/TRBV12-4,CASSLMGANTIYF
13,TRBJ2-7,TRBV6-5,CASRGTAFYEQYF
12,TRBJ2-3,TRBV30,CAWTSGSDTQYF
12,TRBJ2-7,TRBV29-1,CSGGADLREQYF
14,TRBJ2-3,TRBV6-5,CASSSGQGEVPQYF
15,TRBJ2-3,TRBV12-3/TRBV12-4,CASSLAQRGTDTQYF
14,TRBJ2-4,TRBV12-3/TRBV12-4,CASNPQGPRNIQYF
11,TRBJ2-7,TRBV28,CASLAEGEQYF
11,TRBJ2-1,TRBV7-9,CASSLVGETFF
15,TRBJ2-2,TRBV3-1,CASSQLGAGLGELFF
16,TRBJ2-7,TRBV5-1,CASSLAGEVATVQQYF
16,TRBJ2-2,TRBV7-3,CASSPDRGSNTGELFF
15,TRBJ1-3,TRBV27,CASSAVRGTGNTIYF